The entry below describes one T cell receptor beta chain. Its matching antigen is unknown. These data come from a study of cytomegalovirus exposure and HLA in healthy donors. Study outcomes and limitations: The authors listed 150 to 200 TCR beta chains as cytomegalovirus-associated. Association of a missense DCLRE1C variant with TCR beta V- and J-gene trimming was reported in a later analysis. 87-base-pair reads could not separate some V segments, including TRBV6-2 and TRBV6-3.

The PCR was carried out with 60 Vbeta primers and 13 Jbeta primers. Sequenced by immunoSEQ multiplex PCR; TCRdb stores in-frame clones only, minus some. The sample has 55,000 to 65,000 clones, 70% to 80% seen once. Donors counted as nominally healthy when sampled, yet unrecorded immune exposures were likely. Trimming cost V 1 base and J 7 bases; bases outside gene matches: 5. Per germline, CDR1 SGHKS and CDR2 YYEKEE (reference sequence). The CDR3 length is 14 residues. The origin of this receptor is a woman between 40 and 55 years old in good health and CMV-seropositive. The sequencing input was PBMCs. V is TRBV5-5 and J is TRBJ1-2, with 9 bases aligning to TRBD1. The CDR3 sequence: CASSLPQGARGYTF. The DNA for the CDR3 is TGTGCCAGCAGCTTGCCACAGGGGGCGCGTGGCTACACCTTC.